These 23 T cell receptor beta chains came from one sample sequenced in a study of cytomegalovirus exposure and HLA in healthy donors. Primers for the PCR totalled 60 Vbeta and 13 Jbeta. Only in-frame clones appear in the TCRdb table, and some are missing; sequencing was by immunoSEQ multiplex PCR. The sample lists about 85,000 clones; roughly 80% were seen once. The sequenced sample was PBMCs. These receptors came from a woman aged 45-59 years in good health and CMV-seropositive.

The CDR3 reads CASSLRQRQPGYTF. The CDR3 DNA reads as TGCGCCAGCAGCCTTAGGCAAAGACAGCCCGGCTACACCTTC. The genes are TRBV4-1 and TRBJ1-2; a possible D gene is TRBD1 (5 bases). The germline V and J ends were trimmed by 4 bases and 8 bases, with 17 bases remaining between them. This CDR3 is built from 14 residues. Germline CDR1 is MGHRA and CDR2 is YSYEKL.

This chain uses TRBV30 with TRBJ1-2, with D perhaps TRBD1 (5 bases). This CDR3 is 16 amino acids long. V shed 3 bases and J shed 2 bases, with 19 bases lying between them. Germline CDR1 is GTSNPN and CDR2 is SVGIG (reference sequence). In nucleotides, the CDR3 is TGTGCCTGGAGCACCAAGGGTGGCAGGGAAAACTATGGCTACACCTTC. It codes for CAWSTKGGRENYGYTF.

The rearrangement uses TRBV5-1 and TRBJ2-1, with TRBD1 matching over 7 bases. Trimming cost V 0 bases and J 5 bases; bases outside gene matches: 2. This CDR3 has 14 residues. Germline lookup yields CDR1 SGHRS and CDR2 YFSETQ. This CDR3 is CASSLGQGDNEQFF. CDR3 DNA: TGCGCCAGCAGCTTGGGACAGGGAGACAATGAGCAGTTCTTC. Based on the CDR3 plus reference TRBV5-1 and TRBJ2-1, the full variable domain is KAGVTQTPRYLIKTRGQQVTLSCSPISGHRSVSWYQQTPGQGLQFLFEYFSETQRNKGNFPGRFSGRQFSNSRSEMNVSTLELGDSALYLCASSLGQGDNEQFFGPGTRLTVL.

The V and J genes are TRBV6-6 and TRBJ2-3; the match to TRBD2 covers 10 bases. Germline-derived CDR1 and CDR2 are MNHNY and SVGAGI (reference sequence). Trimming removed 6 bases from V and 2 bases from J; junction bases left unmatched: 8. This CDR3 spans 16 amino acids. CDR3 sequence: CASSRPGLANTDTQYF. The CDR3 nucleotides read TGTGCCAGCAGCCGGCCGGGACTAGCGAACACAGATACGCAGTATTTT.

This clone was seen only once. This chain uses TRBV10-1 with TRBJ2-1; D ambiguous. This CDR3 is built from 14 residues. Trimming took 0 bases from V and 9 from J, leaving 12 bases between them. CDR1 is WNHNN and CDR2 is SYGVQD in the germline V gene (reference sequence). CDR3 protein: CASSESVATGEQFF. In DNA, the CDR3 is TGCGCCAGCAGTGAGTCAGTGGCCACGGGTGAGCAGTTCTTC.

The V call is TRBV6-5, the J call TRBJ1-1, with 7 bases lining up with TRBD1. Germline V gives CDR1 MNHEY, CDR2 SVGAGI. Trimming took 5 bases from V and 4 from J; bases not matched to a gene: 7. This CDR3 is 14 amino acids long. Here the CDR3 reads CASSEGGGVTEAFF. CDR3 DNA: TGTGCCAGCAGTGAAGGAGGGGGCGTCACTGAAGCTTTCTTT.

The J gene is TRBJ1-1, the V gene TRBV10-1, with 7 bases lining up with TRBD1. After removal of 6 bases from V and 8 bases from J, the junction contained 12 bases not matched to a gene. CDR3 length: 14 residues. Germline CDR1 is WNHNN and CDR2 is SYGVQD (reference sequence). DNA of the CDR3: TGCGCCAGCAGCAAGAACCCCCAGGGGGGCGAAGCTTTCTTT. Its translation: CASSKNPQGGEAFF.

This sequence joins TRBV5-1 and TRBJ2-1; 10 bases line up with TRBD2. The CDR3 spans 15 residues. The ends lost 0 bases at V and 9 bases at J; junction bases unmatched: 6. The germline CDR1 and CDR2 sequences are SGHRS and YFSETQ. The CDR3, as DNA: TGCGCCAGCAGCTTGGGGCTAGCGGGAGTTGGTGAGCAGTTCTTC. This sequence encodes CASSLGLAGVGEQFF. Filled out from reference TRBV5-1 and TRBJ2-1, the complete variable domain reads KAGVTQTPRYLIKTRGQQVTLSCSPISGHRSVSWYQQTPGQGLQFLFEYFSETQRNKGNFPGRFSGRQFSNSRSEMNVSTLELGDSALYLCASSLGLAGVGEQFFGPGTRLTVL.

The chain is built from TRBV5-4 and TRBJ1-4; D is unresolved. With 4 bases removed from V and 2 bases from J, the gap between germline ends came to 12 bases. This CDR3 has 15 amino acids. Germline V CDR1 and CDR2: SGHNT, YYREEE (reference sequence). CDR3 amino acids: CASSPGGPTNEKLFF. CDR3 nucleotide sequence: TGTGCCAGCAGCCCCGGCGGGCCTACTAATGAAAAACTGTTTTTT.

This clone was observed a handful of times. CDR3 sequence: CASRGGQGSYGNTIYF. The CDR3 DNA is TGTGCCAGCAGAGGGGGACAGGGGTCGTATGGAAACACCATATATTTT. The chain uses TRBV6-6 and TRBJ1-3; TRBD1 agrees at 10 bases. CDR1 and CDR2 from the germline V gene are MNHNY and SVGAGI (reference sequence). The junction had 8 bases not matched to a gene; V was cut back by 6 bases and J by 3 bases. The CDR3 runs 16 residues.

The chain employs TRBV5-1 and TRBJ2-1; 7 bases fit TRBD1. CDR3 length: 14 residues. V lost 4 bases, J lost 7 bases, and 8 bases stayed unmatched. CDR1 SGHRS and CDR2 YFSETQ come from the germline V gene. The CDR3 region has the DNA TGCGCCAGCAGCCCCGGGACAGTGATTAATGAGCAGTTCTTC. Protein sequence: CASSPGTVINEQFF.

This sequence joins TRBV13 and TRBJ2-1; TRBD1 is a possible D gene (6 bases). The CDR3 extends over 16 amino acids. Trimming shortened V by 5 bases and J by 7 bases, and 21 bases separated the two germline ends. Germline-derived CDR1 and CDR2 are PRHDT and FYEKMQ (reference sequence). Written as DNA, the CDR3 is TGTGCCAGCAGCGCCCCCTGGCCAGGGGCTGAGAATGAGCAGTTCTTC. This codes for CASSAPWPGAENEQFF. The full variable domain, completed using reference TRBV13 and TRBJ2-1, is AAGVIQSPRHLIKEKRETATLKCYPIPRHDTVYWYQQGPGQDPQFLISFYEKMQSDKGSIPDRFSAQQFSDYHSELNMSSLELGDSALYFCASSAPWPGAENEQFFGPGTRLTVL.

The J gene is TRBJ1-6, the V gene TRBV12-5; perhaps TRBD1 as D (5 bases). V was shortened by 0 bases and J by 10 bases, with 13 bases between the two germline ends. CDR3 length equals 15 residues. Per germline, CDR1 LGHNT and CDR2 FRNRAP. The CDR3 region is CASGLVSSAGSPLHF. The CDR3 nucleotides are TGTGCTAGTGGTTTGGTGTCCTCAGCAGGGTCACCCCTCCACTTT.

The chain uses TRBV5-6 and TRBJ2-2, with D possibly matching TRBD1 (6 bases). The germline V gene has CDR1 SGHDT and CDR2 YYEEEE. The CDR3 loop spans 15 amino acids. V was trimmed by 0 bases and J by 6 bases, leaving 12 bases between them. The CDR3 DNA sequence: TGTGCCAGCAGCTTGGAACAGGGAATGGCCGGGGAGCTGTTTTTT. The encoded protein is CASSLEQGMAGELFF.

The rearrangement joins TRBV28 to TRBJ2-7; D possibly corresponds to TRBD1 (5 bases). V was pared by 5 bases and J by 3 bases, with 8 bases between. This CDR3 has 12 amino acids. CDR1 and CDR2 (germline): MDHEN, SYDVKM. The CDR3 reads CASSPDSYEQYV. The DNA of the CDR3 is TGTGCCAGCAGTCCAGACAGCTACGAGCAGTACGTC.

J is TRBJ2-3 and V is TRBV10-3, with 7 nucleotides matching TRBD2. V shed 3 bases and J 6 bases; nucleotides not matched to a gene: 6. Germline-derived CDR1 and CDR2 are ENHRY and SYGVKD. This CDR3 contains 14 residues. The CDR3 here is CAISDGGVEDTQYF. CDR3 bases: TGTGCCATCAGTGATGGGGGGGTCGAGGATACGCAGTATTTT.

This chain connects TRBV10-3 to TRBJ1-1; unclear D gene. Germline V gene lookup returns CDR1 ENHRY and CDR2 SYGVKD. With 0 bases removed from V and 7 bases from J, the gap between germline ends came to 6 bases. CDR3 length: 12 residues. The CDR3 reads CAISESGDEAFF. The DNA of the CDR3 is TGTGCCATCAGTGAGTCCGGGGATGAAGCTTTCTTT.

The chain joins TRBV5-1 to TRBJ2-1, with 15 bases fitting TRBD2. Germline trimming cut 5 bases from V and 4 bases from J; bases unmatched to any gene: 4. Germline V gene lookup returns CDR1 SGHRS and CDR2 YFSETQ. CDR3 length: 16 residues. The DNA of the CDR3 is TGCGCCAGCAGGGGACTAGCGGGGGGCCGATACAATGAGCAGTTCTTC. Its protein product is CASRGLAGGRYNEQFF.

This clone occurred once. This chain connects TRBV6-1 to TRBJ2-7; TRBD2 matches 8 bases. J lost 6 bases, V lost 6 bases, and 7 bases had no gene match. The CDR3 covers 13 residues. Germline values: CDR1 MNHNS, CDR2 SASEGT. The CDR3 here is CASSRGGGGEQYV. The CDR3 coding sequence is TGTGCCAGCAGCCGGGGGGGAGGTGGCGAGCAGTACGTC.

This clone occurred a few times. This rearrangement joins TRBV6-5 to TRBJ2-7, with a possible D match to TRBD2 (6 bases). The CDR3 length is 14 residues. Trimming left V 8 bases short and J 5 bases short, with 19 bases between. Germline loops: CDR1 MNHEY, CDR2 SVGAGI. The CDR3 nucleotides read TGTGCCAGCCACAGGAGGAGGGGCGGGCACGAGCAGTACTTC. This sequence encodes CASHRRRGGHEQYF.

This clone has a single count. CDR3 nucleotide sequence: TGTGCCAGCAGCCATCCAGGCGAGCAGTACTTC. This codes for CASSHPGEQYF. This chain links TRBV6-5 with TRBJ2-7, with D unclear. The CDR3 totals 11 residues. V was trimmed by 6 bases and J by 6 bases, leaving 9 bases between them. Germline loops: CDR1 MNHEY, CDR2 SVGAGI.

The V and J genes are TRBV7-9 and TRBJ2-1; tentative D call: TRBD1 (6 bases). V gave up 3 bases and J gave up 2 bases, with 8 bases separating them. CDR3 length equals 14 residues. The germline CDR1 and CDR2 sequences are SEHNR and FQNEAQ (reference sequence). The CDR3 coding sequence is TGTGCCAGCAGCTTTCAGGGGCCCTACAATGAGCAGTTCTTC. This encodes CASSFQGPYNEQFF.

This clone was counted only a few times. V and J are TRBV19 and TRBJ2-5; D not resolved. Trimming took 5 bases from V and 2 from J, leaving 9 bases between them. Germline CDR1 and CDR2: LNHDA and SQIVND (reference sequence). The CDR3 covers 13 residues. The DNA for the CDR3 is TGTGCCAGTAGTCAGTCCAGGCAAGAGACCCAGTACTTC. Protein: CASSQSRQETQYF. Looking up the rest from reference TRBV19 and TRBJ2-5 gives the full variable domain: DGGITQSPKYLFRKEGQNVTLSCEQNLNHDAMYWYRQDPGQGLRLIYYSQIVNDFQKGDIAEGYSVSREKKESFPLTVTSAQKNPTAFYLCASSQSRQETQYFGPGTRLLVL.